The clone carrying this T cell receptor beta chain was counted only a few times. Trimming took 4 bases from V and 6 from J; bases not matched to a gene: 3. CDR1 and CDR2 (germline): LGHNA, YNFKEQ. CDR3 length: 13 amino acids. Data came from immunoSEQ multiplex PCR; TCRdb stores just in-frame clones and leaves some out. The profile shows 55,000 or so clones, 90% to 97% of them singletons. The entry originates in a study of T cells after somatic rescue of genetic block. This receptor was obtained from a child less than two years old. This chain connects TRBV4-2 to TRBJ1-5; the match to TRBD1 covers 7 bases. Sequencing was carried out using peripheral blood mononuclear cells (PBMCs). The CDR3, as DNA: TGTGCCAGCAGCCGGTACAGGGGTCAGCCCCAGCATTTT. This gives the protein CASSRYRGQPQHF.